The 30 T cell receptor beta chains below were found in one sample sequenced in a study of shared T cell receptors in the human thymus. The assay was immunoSEQ multiplex PCR, and TCRdb's table has in-frame clones only and misses some. The sample records 550,000 to 800,000 clones, over 75% being singletons. This sample was also put to use in a study of human thymus T cells.

Specimen: thymocytes. These receptors originate from a girl under three years old with a congenital heart defect.

The V and J genes are TRBV2 and TRBJ1-1; D perhaps matches TRBD1 (6 bases). This CDR3 spans 14 amino acids. The V gene's germline CDR1 is SNHLY and CDR2 FYNNEI. Deletions cut 6 bases from V and 4 bases from J, with 15 bases between. The CDR3 nucleotides are TGTGCCAGCAGCCAAAACAGGGCGGCCACTGAAGCTTTCTTT. This translates into CASSQNRAATEAFF.

The chain couples TRBV27 to TRBJ1-1; D call uncertain. The CDR3 extends over 15 amino acids. The V end lost 2 bases, the J end lost 7 bases, and 17 bases lay between the germline ends. The germline CDR1 and CDR2 sequences are MNHEY and SMNVEV (reference sequence). For the CDR3, the DNA is TGTGCCAGCAGTTTACCCGGGAACACTAGGGATGAAGCTTTCTTT. This gives the protein CASSLPGNTRDEAFF.

This chain connects TRBV4-1 to TRBJ1-5, with unresolved D. V was cut by 0 bases and J by 7 bases, with 16 bases left in between. Germline loops: CDR1 MGHRA, CDR2 YSYEKL. This CDR3 contains 16 residues. CDR3 amino acids: CASSQDFGGWEQPQHF. In DNA form, the CDR3 reads TGCGCCAGCAGCCAAGATTTTGGTGGTTGGGAGCAGCCCCAGCATTTT.

The rearrangement joins TRBV27 to TRBJ2-2, with TRBD1 matching over 7 bases. This CDR3 has 17 residues. The ends lost 2 bases at V and 6 bases at J; junction bases unmatched: 12. The germline V gene encodes CDR1 MNHEY and CDR2 SMNVEV (reference sequence). The CDR3 spells CASSLMGQSEGSGELFF. The CDR3 DNA reads TGTGCCAGCAGTTTAATGGGACAGAGCGAGGGGTCCGGGGAGCTGTTTTTT.

This chain links TRBV5-1 with TRBJ2-3; 10 bases align to TRBD2. The CDR3 consists of 19 residues. CDR1 and CDR2 from the germline V gene are SGHRS and YFSETQ. V lost 0 bases to trimming and J lost 0 bases; unmatched junction nucleotides: 10. The CDR3 DNA sequence: TGCGCCAGCAGCTTGGAGAGTAGCGGGGGGTCTACTAGCACAGATACGCAGTATTTT. Its translation: CASSLESSGGSTSTDTQYF.

This chain joins TRBV4-1 and TRBJ2-3; D not certain. Germline V CDR1 and CDR2: MGHRA, YSYEKL. The germline V and J ends were trimmed by 4 bases and 0 bases, with 11 bases remaining between them. The CDR3 loop spans 15 amino acids. Here the CDR3 DNA reads TGCGCCAGCAGCCGAGCTCGCACTAGCACAGATACGCAGTATTTT. Encoded protein: CASSRARTSTDTQYF.

This sequence joins TRBV7-9 and TRBJ1-2; unclear D gene. Trimming took off 1 base at V and 2 bases at J, with 14 bases between the two ends. The CDR3 contains 16 residues. The germline V gene has CDR1 SEHNR and CDR2 FQNEAQ (reference sequence). The DNA for the CDR3 is TGTGCCAGCAGCTTAGTAGTTGGACGGGAAAACTATGGCTACACCTTC. Protein product: CASSLVVGRENYGYTF.

The chain is built from TRBV5-6 and TRBJ2-3, with TRBD1 matching 7 bases. This CDR3 spans 13 amino acids. V lost 4 bases, J lost 5 bases, and 4 bases stayed unmatched. Germline V CDR1 and CDR2: SGHDT, YYEEEE. CDR3 region: CASSPTGVDTQYF. In DNA, the CDR3 is TGTGCCAGCAGCCCTACAGGGGTAGATACGCAGTATTTT.

The chain employs TRBV6-6 and TRBJ1-3; no firm D call. This CDR3 has 16 amino acids. The V end was cut by 0 bases, the J end by 0 bases, with 9 bases between. The germline gives CDR1 MNHNY, CDR2 SVGAGI (reference sequence). CDR3 DNA sequence: TGTGCCAGCAGTTACTCGACGGGAATCTCTGGAAACACCATATATTTT. As protein: CASSYSTGISGNTIYF.

The chain employs TRBV9 and TRBJ1-2; 7 bases map to TRBD1. After removal of 0 bases from V and 3 bases from J, the junction contained 8 bases not matched to a gene. The CDR3 length is 16 residues. Germline V lookup: CDR1 SGDLS, CDR2 YYNGEE. Here the CDR3 reads CASSVATWTGHYGYTF. For the CDR3, the DNA is TGTGCCAGCAGCGTAGCTACCTGGACAGGACACTATGGCTACACCTTC.

The rearrangement uses TRBV5-4 and TRBJ2-7; no definite D call. The CDR3 sequence is 14 residues long. CDR1 is SGHNT, CDR2 YYREEE, per germline (reference sequence). Trimming removed 0 bases at V and 0 bases at J, with 7 bases between. CDR3 region: CASSLEQFSYEQYF. The CDR3 DNA follows: TGTGCCAGCAGCTTGGAACAATTCTCCTACGAGCAGTACTTC.

The chain recombines TRBV13 with TRBJ1-2; 11 bases agree with TRBD1. V was pared by 5 bases and J by 2 bases, with 10 bases of the junction left unmatched. The germline gives CDR1 PRHDT, CDR2 FYEKMQ (reference sequence). CDR3 length equals 17 residues. DNA of the CDR3: TGTGCCAGCAGCCCAACGGACAGGGGGCTAGTAAACTATGGCTACACCTTC. This gives the protein CASSPTDRGLVNYGYTF.

This chain joins TRBV5-1 and TRBJ2-7; 11 positions agree with TRBD1. The CDR3 has 15 residues. Germline V lookup: CDR1 SGHRS, CDR2 YFSETQ. The J segment lost 3 bases and the V segment lost 3 bases, leaving 5 bases of the junction unmatched. CDR3 residues: CASSWGGQGVYEQYF. The CDR3 bases are TGCGCCAGCAGCTGGGGGGGACAGGGGGTCTACGAGCAGTACTTC. The full variable domain, completed using reference TRBV5-1 and TRBJ2-7, is KAGVTQTPRYLIKTRGQQVTLSCSPISGHRSVSWYQQTPGQGLQFLFEYFSETQRNKGNFPGRFSGRQFSNSRSEMNVSTLELGDSALYLCASSWGGQGVYEQYFGPGTRLTVT.

Comment on this clone: The same CDR3 is also encoded by other DNA sequences in this sample. The CDR3, as DNA: TGCGCCAGCAGCCGGGACAGGGGGTCCTACAATGAGCAGTTCTTC. Translation gives CASSRDRGSYNEQFF. The V gene is TRBV5-1, the J gene TRBJ2-1; 11 nucleotides match TRBD1. This CDR3 has 15 residues. V shed 4 bases, J shed 1 base, and the junction held 1 base outside the gene matches. CDR1 and CDR2 (germline): SGHRS, YFSETQ.

The J gene is TRBJ1-6, the V gene TRBV4-1; TRBD1 is a possible D gene (6 bases). The CDR3 has 17 residues. Germline assignment: CDR1 MGHRA and CDR2 YSYEKL. Trimming pared 3 bases from V and 11 bases from J, leaving 23 bases between. This chain's CDR3 is CASSQQGLGRGGTPLHF. The CDR3 DNA is TGCGCCAGCAGCCAGCAGGGGCTAGGGAGGGGTGGGACACCCCTCCACTTT.

The rearrangement joins TRBV6-1 to TRBJ1-6; possibly TRBD1 for D (6 bases). This CDR3 contains 15 residues. Trimming removed 1 base at V and 9 bases at J, with 13 bases between. Germline V gene data show CDR1 as MNHNS and CDR2 as SASEGT. The CDR3 sequence is CASSEVRLGGSPLHF. As DNA, the CDR3 is TGTGCCAGCAGTGAAGTCCGGCTAGGGGGTTCACCCCTCCACTTT.

The count of this clone is one. This chain joins TRBV13 and TRBJ1-4; TRBD1 agrees at 9 bases. Germline-derived CDR1 and CDR2 are PRHDT and FYEKMQ (reference sequence). The CDR3 is 19 amino acids. V shed 5 bases, J shed 8 bases, and the junction held 21 bases outside the gene matches. The CDR3, as DNA: TGTGCCAGCAGCATCCAGAGGGGACAGGGACACCTCTTCCCAGAAAAACTGTTTTTT. As protein: CASSIQRGQGHLFPEKLFF.

This clone showed up just once. This chain uses TRBV27 with TRBJ1-1; D possibly corresponds to TRBD1 (6 bases). This CDR3 spans 13 amino acids. Germline V CDR1 and CDR2: MNHEY, SMNVEV (reference sequence). Trimming cost V 5 bases and J 1 base, with 8 bases left between them. CDR3 loop: CASSMGQNTEAFF. As DNA, the CDR3 is TGTGCCAGCAGTATGGGACAGAACACTGAAGCTTTCTTT.

V and J are TRBV4-3 and TRBJ2-5; D possibly corresponds to TRBD2 (6 bases). CDR3 length equals 17 residues. In germline, CDR1 is LGHNA, CDR2 YSLEER. Trimming stripped 1 base from V and 5 bases from J, with 20 bases between. The CDR3 DNA follows: TGCGCCAGCAGCCAAGCGAGGTCGGAGGGATTGTGGGAGACCCAGTACTTC. Protein product: CASSQARSEGLWETQYF.

To note about this clone: The same CDR3 can be traced to other DNA sequences in this sample. This chain uses TRBV6-5 with TRBJ1-2; tentative D call: TRBD1 (5 bases). Trimming cost V 2 bases and J 6 bases, with 10 bases left between them. CDR3 length: 13 amino acids. Germline assignment: CDR1 MNHEY and CDR2 SVGAGI. In DNA form, the CDR3 reads TGTGCCAGCAGTTACAGGGGCGAGGATGGCTACACCTTC. Translated, it gives CASSYRGEDGYTF.

This chain links TRBV4-1 with TRBJ1-1; D is possibly TRBD1 (5 bases). The CDR3 consists of 18 residues. Trimming left V 0 bases short and J 0 bases short, with 17 bases between. Germline-derived CDR1 and CDR2 are MGHRA and YSYEKL. The CDR3 spells CASSQEGEGRELNTEAFF. For the CDR3, the DNA is TGCGCCAGCAGCCAAGAGGGCGAGGGACGGGAGTTGAACACTGAAGCTTTCTTT.

The V call is TRBV28, the J call TRBJ2-1; weak D call: TRBD1 (5 bases). CDR1 and CDR2 from the germline V gene are MDHEN and SYDVKM. This CDR3 comprises 21 residues. With 8 bases removed from V and 4 bases from J, the gap between germline ends came to 36 bases. The CDR3 sequence: CASGSPHGRQHYKVPYNEQFF. The CDR3, as DNA: TGTGCCAGCGGATCGCCCCACGGGCGACAGCACTATAAGGTTCCTTACAATGAGCAGTTCTTC.

The chain recombines TRBV6-5 with TRBJ1-5; D unclear. There are 15 residues in the CDR3. Germline values: CDR1 MNHEY, CDR2 SVGAGI. Deletions cut 0 bases from V and 1 base from J, with 7 bases between. CDR3 sequence: CASSYSPGSNQPQHF. The DNA for the CDR3 is TGTGCCAGCAGTTACTCCCCGGGAAGCAATCAGCCCCAGCATTTT.

This clone has only a few counts. J is TRBJ2-5 and V is TRBV5-4, with 14 bases identical to TRBD2. Trimming took 4 bases from V and 5 from J; bases not matched to a gene: 7. Germline V gene sequence: CDR1 SGHNT, CDR2 YYREEE (reference sequence). The CDR3 sequence is 16 residues long. Here the CDR3 DNA reads TGTGCCAGCAGCCGGACTAGCGGGGGGCCCCGGGAGACCCAGTACTTC. Amino acids: CASSRTSGGPRETQYF.

This clone was detected a few times. The rearrangement links TRBV28 to TRBJ1-2, with a possible D match to TRBD1 (6 bases). V was pared by 5 bases and J by 5 bases, with 18 bases between. Germline CDR1 and CDR2: MDHEN and SYDVKM. This CDR3 comprises 15 residues. CDR3 loop: CASSLRQGSLYGYTF. The CDR3 region has the DNA TGTGCCAGCAGTCTGCGGCAGGGGTCCCTTTATGGCTACACCTTC.

This chain links TRBV4-1 with TRBJ1-1, with TRBD1 matching over 7 bases. J was trimmed by 2 bases and V by 3 bases; bases with no gene match: 3. This CDR3 contains 14 residues. CDR1 is MGHRA and CDR2 is YSYEKL in the germline V gene. The CDR3 DNA is TGCGCCAGCAGCCAGCACAGGGGAAACACTGAAGCTTTCTTT. It specifies CASSQHRGNTEAFF.

The chain couples TRBV12-5 to TRBJ1-1; perhaps TRBD1 as D (6 bases). The V and J ends lost 6 bases and 1 base respectively, with 33 bases between them. Germline V CDR1 and CDR2: LGHNT, FRNRAP. This CDR3 has 21 residues. In DNA form, the CDR3 reads TGTGCTAGTGGCGTTACAGGGACCTCGAACTCCATAACAAGAGCGAACACTGAAGCTTTCTTT. Translated, it gives CASGVTGTSNSITRANTEAFF.

This clone was recorded a few times. This chain connects TRBV10-2 to TRBJ2-7, with 9 bases aligning to TRBD1. The CDR3 sequence is 14 residues long. CDR1 and CDR2 from the germline V gene are WSHSY and SAAADI. The V segment lost 5 bases and the J segment 6 bases; nucleotides outside the gene matches: 8. The CDR3 sequence is CASSHNRGRGEQYF. As DNA, the CDR3 is TGCGCCAGCAGTCATAACAGGGGGCGAGGCGAGCAGTACTTC.

This clone was counted once. The CDR3 DNA is TGTGCCAGCAGCTTCCGGGACAGGGGTATCTACGAGCAGTACTTC. It yields the protein CASSFRDRGIYEQYF. The rearrangement joins TRBV7-9 to TRBJ2-7; TRBD1 matches 10 bases. In germline, CDR1 is SEHNR, CDR2 FQNEAQ (reference sequence). V was pared by 3 bases and J by 3 bases, with 5 bases of the junction left unmatched. The CDR3 covers 15 residues.

DNA for the CDR3: TGTGCCAGCCGAGGAGATCTGAACACTGAAGCTTTCTTT. Translation gives CASRGDLNTEAFF. The chain joins TRBV6-4 to TRBJ1-1; D unclear. The CDR3 spans 13 residues. With 8 bases removed from V and 0 bases from J, the gap between germline ends came to 10 bases. Germline V gene lookup returns CDR1 MRHNA and CDR2 SNTAGT.